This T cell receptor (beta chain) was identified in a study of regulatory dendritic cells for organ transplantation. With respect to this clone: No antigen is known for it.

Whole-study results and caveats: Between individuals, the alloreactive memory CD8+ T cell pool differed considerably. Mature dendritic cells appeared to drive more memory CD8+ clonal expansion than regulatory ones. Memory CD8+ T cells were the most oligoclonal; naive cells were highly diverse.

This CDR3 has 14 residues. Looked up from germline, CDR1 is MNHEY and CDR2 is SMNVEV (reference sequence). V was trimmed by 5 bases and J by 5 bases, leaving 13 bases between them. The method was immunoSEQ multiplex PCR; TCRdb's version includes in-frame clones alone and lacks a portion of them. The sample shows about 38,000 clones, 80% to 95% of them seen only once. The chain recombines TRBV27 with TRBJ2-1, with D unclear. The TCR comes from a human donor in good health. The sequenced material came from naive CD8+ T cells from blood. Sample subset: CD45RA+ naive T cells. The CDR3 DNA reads TGTGCCAGCAGTACCGGGTCACACAACAATGAGCAGTTCTTC. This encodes CASSTGSHNNEQFF.